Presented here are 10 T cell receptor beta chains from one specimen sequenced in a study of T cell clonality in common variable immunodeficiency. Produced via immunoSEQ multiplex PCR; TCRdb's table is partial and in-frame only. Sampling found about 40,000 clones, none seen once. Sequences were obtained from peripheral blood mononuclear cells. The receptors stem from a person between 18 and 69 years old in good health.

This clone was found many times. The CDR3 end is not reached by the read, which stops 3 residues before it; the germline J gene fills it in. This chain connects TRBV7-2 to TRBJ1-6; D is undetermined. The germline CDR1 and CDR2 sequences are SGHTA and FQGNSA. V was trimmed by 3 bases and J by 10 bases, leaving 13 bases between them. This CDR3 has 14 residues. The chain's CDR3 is CASSFVRARSPLHF. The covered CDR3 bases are TGTGCCAGCAGCTTTGTAAGGGCCAGGTCACCC.

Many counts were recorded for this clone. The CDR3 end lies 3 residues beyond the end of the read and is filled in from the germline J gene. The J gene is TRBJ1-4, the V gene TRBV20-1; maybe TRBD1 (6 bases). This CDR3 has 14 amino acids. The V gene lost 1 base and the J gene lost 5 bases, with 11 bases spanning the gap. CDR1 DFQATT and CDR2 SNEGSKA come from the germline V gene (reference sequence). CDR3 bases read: TGCAGTGCTAGAGTGGGGGGGCCGAATGAAAAA. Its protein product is CSARVGGPNEK. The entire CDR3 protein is CSARVGGPNEKLFF.

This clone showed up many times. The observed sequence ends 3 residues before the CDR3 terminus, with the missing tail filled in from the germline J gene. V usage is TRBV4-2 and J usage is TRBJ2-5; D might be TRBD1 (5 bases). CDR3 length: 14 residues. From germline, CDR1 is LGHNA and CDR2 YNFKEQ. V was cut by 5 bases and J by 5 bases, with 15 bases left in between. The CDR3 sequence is CASSALREGETQYF. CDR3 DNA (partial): TGTGCCAGCAGCGCTCTCAGGGAAGGGGAGACC.

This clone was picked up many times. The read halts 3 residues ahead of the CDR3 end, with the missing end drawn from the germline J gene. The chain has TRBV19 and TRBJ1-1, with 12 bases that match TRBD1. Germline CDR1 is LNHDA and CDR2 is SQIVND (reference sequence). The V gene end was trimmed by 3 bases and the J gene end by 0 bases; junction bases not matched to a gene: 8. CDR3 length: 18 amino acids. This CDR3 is CASSILGQGALVNTEAFF. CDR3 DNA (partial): TGTGCCAGTAGTATCCTGGGACAGGGGGCCCTGGTGAACACTGAA.

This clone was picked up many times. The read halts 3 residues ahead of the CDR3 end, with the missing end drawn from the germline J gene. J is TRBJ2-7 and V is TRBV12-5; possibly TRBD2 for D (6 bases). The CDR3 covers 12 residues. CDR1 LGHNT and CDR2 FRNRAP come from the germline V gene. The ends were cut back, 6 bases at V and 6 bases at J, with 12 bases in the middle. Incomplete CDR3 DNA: TGTGCTAGTGGACGACTAGTAGCCGAG. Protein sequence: CASGRLVAE. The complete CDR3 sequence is CASGRLVAEQYF.

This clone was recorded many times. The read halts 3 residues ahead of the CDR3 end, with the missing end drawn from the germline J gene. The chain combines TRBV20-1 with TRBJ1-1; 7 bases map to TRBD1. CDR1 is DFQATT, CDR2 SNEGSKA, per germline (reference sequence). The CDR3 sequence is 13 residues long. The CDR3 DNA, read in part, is TGCAGTGCAACCGGGACAGCCTCAGGGGAA. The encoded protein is CSATGTASGE. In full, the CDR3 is CSATGTASGEAFF.

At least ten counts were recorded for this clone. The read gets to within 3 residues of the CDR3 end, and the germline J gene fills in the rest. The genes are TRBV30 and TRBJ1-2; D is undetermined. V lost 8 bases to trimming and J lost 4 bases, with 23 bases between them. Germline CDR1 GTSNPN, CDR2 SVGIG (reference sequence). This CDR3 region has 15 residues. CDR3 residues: CALQSSAGFSYGYTF. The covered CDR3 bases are TGTGCCCTACAGTCCTCGGCCGGATTTTCCTATGGC.

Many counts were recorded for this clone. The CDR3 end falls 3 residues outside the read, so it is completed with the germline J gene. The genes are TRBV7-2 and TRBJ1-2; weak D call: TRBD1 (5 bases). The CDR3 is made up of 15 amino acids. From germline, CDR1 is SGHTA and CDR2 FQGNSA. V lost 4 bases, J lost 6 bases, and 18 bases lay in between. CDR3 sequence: CASSSLRTIQHGYTF. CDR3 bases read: TGTGCCAGCAGCTCCTTAAGGACAATCCAGCATGGC.

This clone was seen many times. CDR3 DNA (partial): TGTGCCAGCAACCAGGGGTCCTATGGC. Translation: CASNQGSYG. The full CDR3 reads CASNQGSYGYTF. The chain carries TRBV6-2 or TRBV6-3 and TRBJ1-2, with a possible D match to TRBD1 (6 bases). Sequencing ends 3 residues short of the CDR3 end; the germline J gene provides the rest. CDR1 and CDR2 (germline): MNHEY, SVGEGT. The V end was cut by 7 bases, the J end by 4 bases, with 10 bases between. The CDR3 extends over 12 amino acids.

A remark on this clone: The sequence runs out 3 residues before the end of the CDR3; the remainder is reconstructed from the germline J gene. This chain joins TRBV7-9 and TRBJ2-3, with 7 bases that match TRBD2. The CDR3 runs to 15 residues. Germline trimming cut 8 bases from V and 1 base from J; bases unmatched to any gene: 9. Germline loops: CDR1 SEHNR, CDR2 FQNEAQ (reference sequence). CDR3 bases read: TGTGCCAGCGCACCAAGCGGGATCGGCACAGATACG. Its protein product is CASAPSGIGTDT. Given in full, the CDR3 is CASAPSGIGTDTQYF.